This record looks at one T cell receptor (beta chain) sequence and its context. Antigen: not known. This sample stems from a study of chemoradiotherapy in HPV16-positive cancers. General observations from the study: During treatment, candidate HPV-specific clones and E7-related motifs expanded in tumor.

The CDR3 totals 17 residues. V was clipped by 4 bases and J by 5 bases; unmatched bases: 15. The germline gives CDR1 MGHRA, CDR2 YSYEKL. TCRdb's copy holds only in-frame clones and misses some; the assay was immunoSEQ multiplex PCR. The sample lists about 5,000 clones, approximately 87% occurring once. This receptor was obtained from a human donor with HPV-associated anogenital cancer. The specimen comprised tumor tissue, sampled from a patient who underwent chemoradiotherapy. The chain is built from TRBV4-1 and TRBJ2-5; TRBD2 matches at 8 bases. CDR3 in amino acids: CASSPSTRGGLLETQYF. Written as DNA, the CDR3 is TGCGCCAGCAGCCCATCCACCCGGGGGGGCCTTTTGGAGACCCAGTACTTC.